This TCR beta chain was identified in a study of blood T cell repertoires in COVID-19. The overall study: Both acute and convalescent COVID-19 samples were obtained from the United States, Italy and Spain.

Authors' analysis steps: Estimation of nucleated cell counts was performed using reference gene primer amplification. Data came from immunoSEQ multiplex PCR; TCRdb stores just in-frame clones and leaves some out. For V, J and clone size, that table is used; D and trimming come from the DNA. The sample shows more than 50,000 clones, 89% of them seen only once. Per germline, CDR1 SGDLS and CDR2 YYNGEE. The CDR3 totals 15 residues. Unmatched junction bases numbered 5, after V lost 3 bases and J lost 2 bases. This clone was recorded once. The chain combines TRBV9 with TRBJ1-5, with TRBD1 matching 7 bases. The sequencing input was peripheral blood. This receptor was identified in a man aged 55 to 70 with active COVID-19. CDR3 amino acids: CASSATGNGNQPQHF. CDR3 in DNA: TGTGCCAGCAGCGCGACAGGGAATGGCAATCAGCCCCAGCATTTT.